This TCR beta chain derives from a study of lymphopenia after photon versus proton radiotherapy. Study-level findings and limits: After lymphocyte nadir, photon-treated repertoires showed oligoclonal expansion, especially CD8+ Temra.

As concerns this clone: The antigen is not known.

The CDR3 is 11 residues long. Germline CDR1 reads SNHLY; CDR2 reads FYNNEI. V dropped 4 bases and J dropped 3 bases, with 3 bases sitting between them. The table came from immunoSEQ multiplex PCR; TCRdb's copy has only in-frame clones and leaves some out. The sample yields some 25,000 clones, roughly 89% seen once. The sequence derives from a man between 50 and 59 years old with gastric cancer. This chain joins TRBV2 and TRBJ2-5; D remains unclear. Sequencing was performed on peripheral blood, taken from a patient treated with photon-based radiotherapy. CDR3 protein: CASSAKETQYF. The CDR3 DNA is TGTGCCAGCAGTGCGAAAGAGACCCAGTACTTC.